The sequence of this TCR beta chain was determined in a study of cytomegalovirus exposure and HLA in healthy donors. Study outcomes and limitations: Despite most TCR sequences being rare, some public TCRs occurred in many donors.

Points on this clone: Its antigen is unidentified.

Germline V CDR1 and CDR2: LNHDA, SQIVND (reference sequence). Deletions cut 6 bases from V and 1 base from J, with 7 bases between. There are 13 residues in the CDR3. Sequenced by immunoSEQ multiplex PCR; TCRdb stores in-frame clones only, minus some. The repertoire includes around 60,000 clones, about 96% of them detected once, and roughly 1% sits in the top ten. The sample consisted of PBMCs. The chain recombines TRBV19 with TRBJ1-5; no firm D call. This TCR came from a woman under 30 in good health and CMV-seronegative. CDR3 protein: CASSLESNQPQHF. The DNA of the CDR3 is TGTGCCAGTAGCCTGGAGAGCAATCAGCCCCAGCATTTT.